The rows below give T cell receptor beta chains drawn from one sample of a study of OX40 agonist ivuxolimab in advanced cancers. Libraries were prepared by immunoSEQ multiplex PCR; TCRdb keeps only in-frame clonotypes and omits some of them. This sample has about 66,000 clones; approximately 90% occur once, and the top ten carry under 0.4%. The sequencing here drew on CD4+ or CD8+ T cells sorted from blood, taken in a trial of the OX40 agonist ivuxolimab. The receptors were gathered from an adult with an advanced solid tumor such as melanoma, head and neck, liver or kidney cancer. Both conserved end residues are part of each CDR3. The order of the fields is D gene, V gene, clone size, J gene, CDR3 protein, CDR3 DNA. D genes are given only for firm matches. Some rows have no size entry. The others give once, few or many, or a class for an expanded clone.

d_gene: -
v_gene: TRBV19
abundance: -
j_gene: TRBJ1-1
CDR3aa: CASSVNRANEAFF
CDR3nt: TGTGCCAGTAGTGTTAACAGGGCGAATGAAGCTTTCTTT

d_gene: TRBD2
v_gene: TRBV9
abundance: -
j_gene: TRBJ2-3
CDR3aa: CASSVGGRTDTQYF
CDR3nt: TGTGCCAGCAGCGTTGGCGGGAGAACAGATACGCAGTATTTT

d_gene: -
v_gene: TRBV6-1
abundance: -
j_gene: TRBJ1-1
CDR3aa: CAVGRVMNTEAFF
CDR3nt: TGTGCCGTGGGACGGGTCATGAACACTGAAGCTTTCTTT

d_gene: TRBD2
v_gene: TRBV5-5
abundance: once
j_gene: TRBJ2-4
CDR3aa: CASSLYLLSGSGTKNIQYF
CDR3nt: TGTGCCAGCAGCTTATACCTCCTCAGCGGGAGTGGAACCAAAAACATTCAGTACTTC

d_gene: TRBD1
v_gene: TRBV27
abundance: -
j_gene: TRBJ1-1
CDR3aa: CASSFDRENTEAFF
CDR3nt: TGTGCCAGCAGTTTCGACAGGGAGAACACTGAAGCTTTCTTT

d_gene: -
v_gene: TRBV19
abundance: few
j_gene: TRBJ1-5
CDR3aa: CASSIADSGNQPQHF
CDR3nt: TGTGCCAGTAGTATAGCGGACAGCGGGAATCAGCCCCAGCATTTT

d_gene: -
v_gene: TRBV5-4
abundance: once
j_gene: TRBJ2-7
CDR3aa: CASRDSYEQYF
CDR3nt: TGTGCCAGCAGAGACTCCTACGAGCAGTACTTC

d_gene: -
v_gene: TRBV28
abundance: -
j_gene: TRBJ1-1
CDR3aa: CASTSGGAGGTEAFF
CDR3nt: TGTGCCAGCACCTCGGGAGGGGCGGGTGGCACTGAAGCTTTCTTT

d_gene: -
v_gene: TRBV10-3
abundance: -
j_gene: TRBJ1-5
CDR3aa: CAISEVGRFDQPQHF
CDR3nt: TGTGCCATCAGTGAGGTGGGCAGGTTCGATCAGCCCCAGCATTTT

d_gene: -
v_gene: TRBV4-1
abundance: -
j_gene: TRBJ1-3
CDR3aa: CASSQPPPNGNTIYF
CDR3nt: TGCGCCAGCAGCCAACCTCCCCCGAATGGAAACACCATATATTTT

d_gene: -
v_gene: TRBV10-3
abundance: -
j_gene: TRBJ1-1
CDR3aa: CAISEDGQNTEAFF
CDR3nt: TGTGCCATCAGTGAGGACGGGCAGAACACTGAAGCTTTCTTT

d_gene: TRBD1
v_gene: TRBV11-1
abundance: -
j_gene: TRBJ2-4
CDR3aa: CASSLHRDSLAKNIQYF
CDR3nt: TGTGCCAGCAGCTTACATCGGGACAGTCTAGCCAAAAACATTCAGTACTTC

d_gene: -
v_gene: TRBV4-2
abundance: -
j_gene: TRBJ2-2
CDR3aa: CASSQDRATVHTGELFF
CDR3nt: TGTGCCAGCAGCCAAGATAGGGCTACTGTTCACACCGGGGAGCTGTTTTTT

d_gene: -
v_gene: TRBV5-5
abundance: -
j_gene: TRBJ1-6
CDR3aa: CASTLAFGGRLGDSPLHF
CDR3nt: TGTGCCAGCACCTTGGCGTTCGGGGGGCGACTCGGTGATTCACCCCTCCACTTT

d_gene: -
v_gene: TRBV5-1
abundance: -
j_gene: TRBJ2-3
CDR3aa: CASSLFSTDTQYF
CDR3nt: TGCGCCAGCAGCTTGTTTTCCACAGATACGCAGTATTTT

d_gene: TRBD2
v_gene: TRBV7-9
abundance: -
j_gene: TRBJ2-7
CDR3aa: CASSFPASGSSEQYF
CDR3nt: TGTGCCAGCAGCTTTCCTGCCAGCGGGAGTAGCGAGCAGTACTTC

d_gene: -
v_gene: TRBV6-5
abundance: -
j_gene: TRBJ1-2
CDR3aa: CASSLDTNYGYTF
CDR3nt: TGTGCCAGCAGTTTGGACACAAACTATGGCTACACCTTC

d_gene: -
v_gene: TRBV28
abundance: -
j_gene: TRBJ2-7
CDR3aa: CASSLKGTTVYF
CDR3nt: TGTGCCAGCAGTTTAAAGGGGACCACCGTGTACTTC

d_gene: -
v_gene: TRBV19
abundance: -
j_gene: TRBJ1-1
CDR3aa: CASSIREHVEAFF
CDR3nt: TGTGCCAGTAGTATCAGAGAGCATGTGGAAGCTTTCTTT

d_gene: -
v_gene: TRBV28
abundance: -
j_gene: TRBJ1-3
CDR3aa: CASTDHGKPGNTIYF
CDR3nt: TGTGCCAGCACCGACCACGGAAAACCTGGAAACACCATATATTTT

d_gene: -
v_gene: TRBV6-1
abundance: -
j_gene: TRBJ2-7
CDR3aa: CASSEVGSRGGRYEQYF
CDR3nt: TGTGCCAGCAGTGAAGTCGGATCGAGGGGCGGCAGGTACGAGCAGTACTTC

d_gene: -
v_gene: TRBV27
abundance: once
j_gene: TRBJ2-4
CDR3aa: CASSSFALGRNKNIQYF
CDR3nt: TGTGCCAGCAGTTCGTTTGCGCTTGGGAGGAACAAAAACATTCAGTACTTC

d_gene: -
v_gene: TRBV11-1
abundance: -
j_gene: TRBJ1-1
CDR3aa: CASSAWTARWNTEAFF
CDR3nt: TGTGCCAGCAGCGCTTGGACAGCCCGATGGAACACTGAAGCTTTCTTT

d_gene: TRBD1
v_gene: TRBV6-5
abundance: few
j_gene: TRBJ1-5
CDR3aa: CASSPGTGNPPQHF
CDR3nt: TGTGCCAGCAGCCCCGGGACAGGGAATCCGCCCCAGCATTTT

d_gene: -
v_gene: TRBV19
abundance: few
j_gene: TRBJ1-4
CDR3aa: CASSIEGGRNEKLFF
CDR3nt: TGTGCCAGTAGTATAGAGGGAGGACGTAATGAAAAACTGTTTTTT

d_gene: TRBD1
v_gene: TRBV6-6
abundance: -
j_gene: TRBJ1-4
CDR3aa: CASSYAGGGEKLFF
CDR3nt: TGTGCCAGCAGTTACGCAGGGGGGGGTGAAAAACTGTTTTTT

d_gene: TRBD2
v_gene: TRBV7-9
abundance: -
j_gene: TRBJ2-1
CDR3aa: CASSLTGTSRFF
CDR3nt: TGTGCCAGCAGCTTAACCGGGACTAGCCGGTTCTTC

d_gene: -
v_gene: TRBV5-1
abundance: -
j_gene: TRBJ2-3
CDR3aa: CASSSGQYTDTQYF
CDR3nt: TGCGCCAGCAGCTCTGGACAGTACACAGATACGCAGTATTTT

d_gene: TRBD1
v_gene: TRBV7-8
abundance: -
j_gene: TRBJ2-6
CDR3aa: CASKTGAGANVLTF
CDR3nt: TGTGCCAGCAAGACAGGGGCTGGGGCCAACGTCCTGACTTTC

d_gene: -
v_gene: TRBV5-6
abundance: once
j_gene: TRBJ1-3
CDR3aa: CASSFGGGNTIYF
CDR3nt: TGTGCCAGCAGCTTTGGGGGTGGAAACACCATATATTTT

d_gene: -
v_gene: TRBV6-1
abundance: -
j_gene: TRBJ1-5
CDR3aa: CASSEAQGFHQPQHF
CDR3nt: TGTGCCAGCAGTGAAGCGCAGGGATTCCATCAGCCCCAGCATTTT

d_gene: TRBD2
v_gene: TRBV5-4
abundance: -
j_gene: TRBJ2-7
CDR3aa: CASSLGVAGASYEQYF
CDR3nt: TGTGCCAGCAGCCTGGGGGTAGCGGGCGCCTCCTACGAGCAGTACTTC

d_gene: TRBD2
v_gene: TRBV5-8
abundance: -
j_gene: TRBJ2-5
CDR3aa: CASSSGRLAGVNFQETQYF
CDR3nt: TGTGCCAGCAGCTCTGGCCGGCTAGCGGGAGTTAATTTCCAAGAGACCCAGTACTTC

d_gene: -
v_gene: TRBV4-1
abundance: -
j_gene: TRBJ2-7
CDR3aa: CASSRDIPYEQYF
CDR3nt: TGCGCCAGCAGCCGGGACATACCATACGAGCAGTACTTC

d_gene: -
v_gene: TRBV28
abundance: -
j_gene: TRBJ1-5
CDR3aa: CASRNPGGVGNQPQHF
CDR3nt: TGTGCCAGCAGGAACCCAGGAGGGGTGGGCAATCAGCCCCAGCATTTT

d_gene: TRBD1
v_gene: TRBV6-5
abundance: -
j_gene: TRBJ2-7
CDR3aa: CASTPGQGAPYEQYF
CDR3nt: TGTGCCAGCACTCCGGGACAGGGGGCTCCCTACGAGCAGTACTTC

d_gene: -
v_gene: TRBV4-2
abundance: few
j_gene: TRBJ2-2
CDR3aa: CASSQERGGINTGELFF
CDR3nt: TGTGCCAGCAGCCAAGAACGGGGCGGGATAAACACCGGGGAGCTGTTTTTT

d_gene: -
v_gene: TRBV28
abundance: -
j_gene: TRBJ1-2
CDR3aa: CASSLGGVPYGYTF
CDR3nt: TGTGCCAGCAGCCTGGGGGGCGTTCCCTATGGCTACACCTTC

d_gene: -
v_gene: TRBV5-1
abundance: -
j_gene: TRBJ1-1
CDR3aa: CASSPTAGSTEAFF
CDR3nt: TGCGCCAGCAGTCCGACGGCCGGATCCACTGAAGCTTTCTTT

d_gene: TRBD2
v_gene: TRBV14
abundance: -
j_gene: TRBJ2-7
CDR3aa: CASSQDGGTRVYEQYF
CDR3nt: TGTGCCAGCAGCCAAGATGGAGGGACTAGAGTCTACGAGCAGTACTTC

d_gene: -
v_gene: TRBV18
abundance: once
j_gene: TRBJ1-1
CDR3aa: CASSPPGRARTEAFF
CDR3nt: TGTGCCAGCTCACCACCGGGCAGGGCGCGCACTGAAGCTTTCTTT

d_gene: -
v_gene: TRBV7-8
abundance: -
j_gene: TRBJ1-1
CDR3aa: CASSESRGGTEAFF
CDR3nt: TGTGCCAGCAGCGAATCCCGGGGTGGCACTGAAGCTTTCTTT